Listed below are T cell receptor beta chains from one sample, sequenced in a study of shared clonotypes between healthy human individuals. The data were produced by immunoSEQ multiplex PCR, yet TCRdb's version contains in-frame clones alone and is incomplete. The sample lists around 2.5 million clones, over 85% occurring once. The sequencing input was naive CD4+ T cells from PBMCs. These receptors were taken from a man aged 18 to 29 in good health. Some clones in this sample may be carry-over from other donors' samples. Both conserved end residues are part of each CDR3. Fields, in order: J gene, CDR3 length, V gene, CDR3 protein.

TRBJ2-7 | 15 | TRBV11-2 | CASSLDGAMNYEQYF
TRBJ1-2 | 12 | TRBV15 | CATSAGTRGYTF
TRBJ2-7 | 15 | TRBV27 | CASSRLAGVSYEQYF
TRBJ2-1 | 12 | TRBV30 | CAWAGFTNEQFF
TRBJ1-2 | 14 | TRBV7-9 | CASSPIGTGYGYTF
TRBJ1-5 | 17 | TRBV25-1 | CASSESSGLGSNQPQHF
TRBJ2-3 | 13 | TRBV29-1 | CSVRGRGTDTQYF
TRBJ1-1 | 13 | TRBV6-6 | CASSYNPDTEAFF
TRBJ2-7 | 10 | TRBV25-1 | CASPPNEQYF
TRBJ1-3 | 15 | TRBV6-6 | CASSYSQGAGNTIYF
TRBJ2-3 | 13 | TRBV7-3 | CASTLGATDTQYF
TRBJ1-4 | 16 | TRBV28 | CASSLSQGAHLEKLFF
TRBJ2-6 | 15 | TRBV18 | CASSPARSGANVLTF
TRBJ2-7 | 14 | TRBV5-1 | CASSPGGQGYEQYF
TRBJ2-5 | 17 | TRBV7-3 | CASSSTHGTSGRETQYF
TRBJ1-4 | 14 | TRBV2 | CASSEARAGEKLFF
TRBJ2-1 | 14 | TRBV30 | CAWSQGLAGNEQFF
TRBJ2-3 | 15 | TRBV9 | CASSVVGGGTDTQYF
TRBJ1-1 | 13 | TRBV7-8 | CASSLGGHTEAFF
TRBJ2-1 | 16 | TRBV2 | CASMLFRSGRFNEQFF
TRBJ2-7 | 18 | TRBV28 | CASTRDAPSPRGLYEQYF
TRBJ1-6 | 14 | TRBV6-1 | CASITGGYNSPLHF
TRBJ2-5 | 14 | TRBV7-8 | CASSLVGGQETQYF
TRBJ2-7 | 15 | TRBV4-3 | CASSQGALAGYEQYF
TRBJ2-7 | 12 | TRBV11-2 | CASSGGTYEQYF
TRBJ1-2 | 14 | TRBV19 | CASTTGAYNYGYTF
TRBJ1-2 | 12 | TRBV6-1 | CASERATYGYTF
TRBJ2-7 | 14 | TRBV5-1 | CASRAGTAAYEQYF
TRBJ2-7 | 14 | TRBV28 | CASSLWGSIYEQYF
TRBJ1-4 | 12 | TRBV29-1 | CSVGQGAEKLFF
TRBJ2-2 | 14 | TRBV29-1 | CSVEPGRGTGELFF
TRBJ2-3 | 11 | TRBV28 | CASSPADTQYF
TRBJ1-5 | 18 | TRBV5-1 | CASSLAPPQGNRNQPQHF
TRBJ1-2 | 18 | TRBV11-2 | CASSLQWPTEDREYGYTF
TRBJ1-1 | 18 | TRBV12-5 | CASGWSNHGGGMNTEAFF
TRBJ1-3 | 16 | TRBV2 | CASRYQGSSSGNTIYF
TRBJ2-1 | 12 | TRBV7-3 | CASSLARGPQFF
TRBJ1-2 | 14 | TRBV19 | CASSIQGGYYGYTF
TRBJ1-5 | 21 | TRBV21-1 | CASSKEGGTGKGRASNQPQHF